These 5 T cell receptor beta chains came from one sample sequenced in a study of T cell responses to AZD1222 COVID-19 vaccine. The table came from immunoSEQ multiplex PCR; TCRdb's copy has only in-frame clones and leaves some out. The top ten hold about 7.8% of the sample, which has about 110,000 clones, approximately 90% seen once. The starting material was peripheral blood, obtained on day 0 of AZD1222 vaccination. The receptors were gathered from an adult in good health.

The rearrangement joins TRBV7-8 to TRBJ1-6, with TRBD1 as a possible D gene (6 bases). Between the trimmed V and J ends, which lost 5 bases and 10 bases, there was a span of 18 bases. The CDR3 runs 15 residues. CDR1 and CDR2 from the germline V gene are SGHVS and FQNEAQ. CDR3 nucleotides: TGTGCCAGCAGCACCCGCACAGGGCGTCAGTCACCCCTCCACTTT. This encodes CASSTRTGRQSPLHF.

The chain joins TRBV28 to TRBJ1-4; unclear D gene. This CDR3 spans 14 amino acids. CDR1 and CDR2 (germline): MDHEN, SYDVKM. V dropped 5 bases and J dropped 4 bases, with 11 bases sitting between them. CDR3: CASSMGSINEKLFF. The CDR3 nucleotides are TGTGCCAGCAGTATGGGGAGCATTAATGAAAAACTGTTTTTT. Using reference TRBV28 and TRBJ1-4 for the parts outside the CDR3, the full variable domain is DVKVTQSSRYLVKRTGEKVFLECVQDMDHENMFWYRQDPGLGLRLIYFSYDVKMKEKGDIPEGYSVSREKKERFSLILESASTNQTSMYLCASSMGSINEKLFFGSGTQLSVL.

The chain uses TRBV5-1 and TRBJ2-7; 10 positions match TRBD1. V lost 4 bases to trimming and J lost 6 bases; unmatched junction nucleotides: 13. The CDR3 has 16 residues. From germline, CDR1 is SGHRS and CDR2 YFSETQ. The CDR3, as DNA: TGCGCCAGCAGCCTAACCCCGGGACAGGGGTGGGGCGAGCAGTACTTC. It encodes CASSLTPGQGWGEQYF.

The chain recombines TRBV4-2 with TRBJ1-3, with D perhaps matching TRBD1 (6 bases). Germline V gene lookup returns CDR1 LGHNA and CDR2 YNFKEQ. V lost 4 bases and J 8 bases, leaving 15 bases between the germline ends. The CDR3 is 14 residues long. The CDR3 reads CASSPRVGGDTIYF. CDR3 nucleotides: TGTGCCAGCAGCCCAAGGGTTGGGGGCGACACCATATATTTT.

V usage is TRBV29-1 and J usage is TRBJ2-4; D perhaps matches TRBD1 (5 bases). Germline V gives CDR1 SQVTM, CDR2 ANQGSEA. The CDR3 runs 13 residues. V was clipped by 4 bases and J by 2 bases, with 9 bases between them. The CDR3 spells CSVATEPKNIQYF. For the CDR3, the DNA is TGCAGCGTTGCGACAGAGCCCAAAAACATTCAGTACTTC.